The clone carrying this TCR beta chain was found many times. Its cognate antigen is unknown. The source of the sample is a study of neurological immune-mediated disorders. Study-wide results and limits: In HTLV-1-associated myelopathy, TCR clonal expansion was greatest, whereas multiple sclerosis had the least, falling below healthy controls.

Synthesis of cDNA was performed by 5'RACE using 10-nucleotide random UMIs. TCRdb passed the 5' RACE reads through MiXCR, listing each CDR3 protein once. The repertoire holds about 38,000 distinct CDR3 sequences, around 5% seen once, with roughly 9% in the top ten. Deletions cut 4 bases from V and 1 base from J, with 8 bases between. The CDR3 sequence is 14 residues long. Germline-derived CDR1 and CDR2 are LGHDT and YNNKEL (reference sequence). The sorted libraries drew on about a million T cells that were CD4+ or CD8+. This chain joins TRBV3-1 and TRBJ1-3; D is possibly TRBD1 (6 bases). Sequencing used CD4+ T cells from blood. This TCR came from a man between 18 and 35 years old in good health. The CDR3 spells CASSLTGSGNTIYF. The CDR3 nucleotides read TGTGCCAGCAGCCTTACAGGGTCTGGAAACACCATATATTTT.